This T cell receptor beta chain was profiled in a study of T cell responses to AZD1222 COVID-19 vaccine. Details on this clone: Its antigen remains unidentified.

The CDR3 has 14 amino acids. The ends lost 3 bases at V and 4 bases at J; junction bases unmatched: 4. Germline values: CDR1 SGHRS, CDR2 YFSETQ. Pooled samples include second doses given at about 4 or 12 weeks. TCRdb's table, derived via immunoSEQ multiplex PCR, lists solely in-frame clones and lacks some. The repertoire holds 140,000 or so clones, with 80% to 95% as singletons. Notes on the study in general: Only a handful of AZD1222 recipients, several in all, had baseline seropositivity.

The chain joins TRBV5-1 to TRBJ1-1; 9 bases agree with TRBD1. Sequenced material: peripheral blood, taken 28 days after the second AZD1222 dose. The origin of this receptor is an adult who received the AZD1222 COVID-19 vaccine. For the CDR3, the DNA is TGCGCCAGCAGCTGGGGACAGGGCGTCACTGAAGCTTTCTTT. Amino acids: CASSWGQGVTEAFF.